This T cell receptor (beta chain) was recovered during a study of technical replicates of blood from a few donors. Sequenced by immunoSEQ multiplex PCR; TCRdb stores in-frame clones only, minus some. The sample consists of 14,000 or so clones, around 83% of them appearing once. Trimming stripped 6 bases from V and 8 bases from J, with 10 bases between. The CDR3 has 12 residues. Germline V gene data show CDR1 as MDHEN and CDR2 as SYDVKM. The sequence was obtained from a human donor in good health. Sequencing was done on a sample of PBMCs. The V and J genes are TRBV28 and TRBJ1-4; D not resolved. CDR3 DNA sequence: TGTGCCAGCAGGCGGTCAAAGGAAAAACTGTTTTTT. It is translated as CASRRSKEKLFF.